This T cell receptor (beta chain) was found in a study of cytomegalovirus exposure and HLA in healthy donors (dated by TCRdb to about 2017). As for the study more broadly: In an earlier analysis of roughly 590 of the donors, under 300 Gb of sequence data and some 120 million unique TCR beta sequences from roughly 180 million T cells were reported. An earlier analysis of approximately 500 of the donors applied high-throughput TCR beta sequencing to assess whether each TCR beta V gene segment acted as functional or pseudogenic. The later analysis used no new phenotypic data to find candidate immune exposures, relying instead on TCR beta sequences and their occurrence across donors. A later genetic analysis took genome-wide SNP genotypes for about three fifths of the roughly 700 donors and used that subset as a discovery cohort. The number of typed donors differed by locus: about 620-640 for A, B, C, DRB1 and DQB1; 500 to 550 for DQA1; 606 for DPA1; and around 450 for DPB1. To study patterns of TCR occurrence, a later analysis re-analyzed previously published TCR beta repertoires from 666 donors and added high-resolution HLA genotyping. Several DR-DQ haplotypes were handled as single units for association and clustering because linkage in the cohort was strong. All discovery cohort repertoires had been generated on a single sequencing platform. HLA typing included class I and class II loci at four-digit resolution. A separate validation cohort of roughly 130 different subjects was used in addition to the 666-subject first cohort. The T cell repertoires of 670 or so subjects were profiled by immunosequencing and related to cytomegalovirus serostatus. Donor age, sex, ethnicity and CMV serostatus were collected together with the repertoire data. On average, 235,054 unique TCR beta nucleotide sequences were sequenced per donor among 398 genotyped donors of the cohort, with roughly 18% of those sequences being non-productive. The study aimed to test whether signatures of past pathogen exposure could be identified by cataloging public T cell receptors. Of the roughly 410 genotyped donors, roughly 76% were placed in the genetic ancestry cluster associated with self-reported Caucasian donors. Approximately 310 gigabases of sequencing data and tens of millions of unique TCR sequences were included in an early release covering about 700 HLA-typed donors. To predict cytomegalovirus infection status, the study combined high-throughput TCR immunosequencing, statistical association of individual TCRs with disease status, and machine learning. What the study reported, not specific to this receptor: A later analysis reported that several top co-occurrence clusters appeared linked to parvovirus B19, influenza, CMV and Epstein-Barr virus. A cluster of highly shared sequence variants was judged likely to represent a technical artifact of the sequencing pipeline. According to a later analysis, most CMV-associated TCR beta chains appeared to be HLA-restricted, and the HLA associations seemed to be driven largely by CMV exposure. For the cohort, immune exposure information was limited to CMV serostatus. The classifier was reported to diagnose cytomegalovirus status with high specificity and sensitivity in both the original cohort and the validation cohort. Three of the identified cytomegalovirus-associated TCR beta chains were confirmed in vitro to be specific for cytomegalovirus antigens. Only TCR beta chains were sequenced in this cohort, and the absence of alpha or paired-chain data limited detectable features. Because HLA typing was missing for some donors at each locus, association tests included only the typed subset. Correlated functional status among segregating V segments might be attributable to linkage disequilibrium, but an unknown experimental factor could not be ruled out. In an earlier analysis of 500 to 650 of the donors, most TCR beta V segments appeared in productive rearrangements about 87% or about 30% of the time, broadly matching IMGT annotations. Compared with the roughly 600-donor mean, donors in an Asian-associated ancestry cluster had fewer N-insertions in productive TCRs, according to a later genetic analysis. According to the authors, the approach could potentially be generalized to other disease states and immunological phenotypes. The study listed approximately 150 TCR beta chains as associated with cytomegalovirus. When HLA alleles, especially DR and DQ, strongly co-occurred, TCR associations were difficult to assign to individual alleles. The earlier analysis of nearly 600 of the donors excluded approximately 15 rarely observed V segments, including chromosome 9 orphons, because counts were too low. Presence/absence analyses assumed roughly uniform sequencing depth across donors, an assumption that may not hold. V-gene and J-gene trimming of TCR beta chains was associated with a missense DCLRE1C variant in a later genetic analysis, and the association was replicated in an independent cohort. In a later analysis, the rate of TCR association differed among HLA loci, with DRB1 alleles having the most associated TCRs and HLA-C alleles having the fewest. A later analysis associated some 17,000 TCR beta sequences with specific HLA alleles at a false discovery rate of 0.05. Some IMGT-functional V segments, including TRBV6-2 and TRBV6-3, could not be distinguished by the 87-base-pair reads and were therefore excluded. A further reported finding was that TCR beta sequences accurately predicted the HLA-A and HLA-B alleles for most subjects in the first cohort. Most TCR sequences were seen in very few donors, while some public TCRs were found in many individuals. In a later analysis, HLA-associated TCR beta chains were found to be more clonally expanded and to have lower generation probabilities than equally common non-associated chains.

Preparation of the library involved the immunoSEQ multiplex PCR assay. A mixture of 60 forward primers for TCR Vbeta segments and 13 reverse primers for TCR Jbeta segments was used in the multiplex PCR. The CDR3 region of rearranged TCR beta genes was amplified from genomic DNA with a multiplex PCR assay. The amplified TCR beta libraries were sequenced on the Illumina HiSeq System as 87-base-pair reads. Turning to the authors' computational methods: A later analysis tallied 75 million to 85 million unique TCR beta chains across the approximately 670 repertoires, and 10 million to 11 million of those chains were shared by two or more donors. Raw reads were error-corrected and collapsed into unique sequences with a nearest-neighbor algorithm that merged closely related sequences to remove PCR and sequencing errors. V, D and J gene segments were assigned by aligning CDR3 sequences to IMGT reference sequences. Each retained sequence needed at least a six-nucleotide match to both a V gene segment and a J gene segment. Rearrangements were classified as productive when the CDR3 lacked stop codons and remained in frame with V and J, and all other rearrangements were classified as non-productive. CDR3 was defined according to IMGT convention as the region running from the second conserved V-encoded cysteine to the conserved J-encoded phenylalanine. In an earlier analysis of more than 550 of the donors, sequences lacking an unambiguous match to a single V gene segment were excluded. An earlier analysis of a few hundred of the donors called V segments functional above 56.7% productive rearrangements and segregating when the between-donor standard deviation exceeded 5%. A statistical classification framework was developed to diagnose cytomegalovirus status using the catalog of TCR beta chain sequences. In a later analysis, V and J genes were assigned by comparing TCR nucleotide sequences against IMGT/GENE-DB human TR gene sequences. A later analysis assigned CDR3 sequences and most-parsimonious VDJ recombination scenarios with the TCRdist pipeline. In a later analysis, each TCR beta chain was defined by its CDR3 amino acid sequence together with its V-gene family, and reads without a unique V-gene family were excluded. In a later analysis, 550 to 650 highly shared, low-generation-probability nucleotide sequences were removed to address suspected cross-contamination and a sequencing artifact. For each public chain, a later analysis derived a clonal expansion index from normalized ranks of inferred template counts within each repertoire. Generation probabilities in a later analysis came from a VDJ recombination model fitted to out-of-frame rearrangements, and those results were checked against IGoR. Hypergeometric tests were used in a later analysis to score TCR-TCR, TCR-HLA and TCR-CMV co-occurrence, with a repertoire-size bias correction applied to the TCR pairs. False discovery rates were estimated in a later analysis by permuting HLA or CMV assignments 20 times. In a later analysis, co-occurring TCRs were grouped with DBSCAN, and TCRdist sequence similarity was added when clustering was performed within HLA-allele-positive subsets. Repertoires with fewer than 30,000 or more than 120,000 public chains, plus five repertoires with anomalous nucleotide sharing, were excluded from co-occurrence clustering. As stored in TCRdb, this immuneACCESS dataset retains in-frame rearrangements with V and J assigned. A fraction of the clones does not appear; measured against another copy, unresolved V genes explain less than half of the discrepancy, and the remainder lacks a known reason. V, J and clone size derive from that table, while D and trimming were established from the DNA sequence. Within this sample are roughly 82,000 clones, with approximately 72% of them counted one time only. Together, the top ten hold roughly 10% of the sample.

Details on this clone: The clone's antigen remains unknown. No base quality values were provided; no much bigger clone lies one nucleotide off.

The cohort was made up of roughly 670 healthy bone marrow donors. At the time of sampling, every cohort member was nominally healthy, though immune exposures that went unrecorded were likely present. The donor tested CMV seropositive, placing the donor among the roughly 300 seropositive members of the cohort. Each donor provided a peripheral blood sample, and peripheral blood mononuclear cells were used for TCR beta sequencing. The Qiagen DNeasy Blood Extraction Kit was used to extract genomic DNA from the blood cell samples. CDR1 SGHTS and CDR2 YDEGEE were looked up in the germline V gene. Ends trimmed: V by 2 bases, J by 2 bases; bases unmatched to a gene: 4. The CDR3 goes from the cysteine to the phenylalanine over 15 residues. Only the CDR3 part of the read is kept: 45 bases, read in frame from the first base.

The rearranged segments are TRBV5-8 and TRBJ2-1, with 7 junctional bases fitting TRBD1. The clonotype was recovered from a woman aged 40 to 55 in good health and CMV-seropositive. Sequenced input: PBMCs. The CDR3 reads as follows: CASSFYRGAYNEQFF. The DNA sequence is given as TGTGCCAGCAGCTTCTACAGGGGAGCCTACAATGAGCAGTTCTTC. The full variable domain, with segments outside the CDR3 supplied by the reference TRBV5-8 and TRBJ2-1 proteins, appears as EAGVTQSPTHLIKTRGQQATLRCSPISGHTSVYWYQQALGLGLQFLLWYDEGEERNRGNFPPRFSGRQFPNYSSELNVNALELEDSALYLCASSFYRGAYNEQFFGPGTRLTVL.